A single sample is the source of the 20 T cell receptor beta chains below, sequenced in a study of shared clonotypes between healthy human individuals. Generated by immunoSEQ multiplex PCR, the TCRdb table keeps only in-frame clones and is missing some. The profile covers approximately 99,000 clones, with approximately 70% appearing a single time and around 25% taken by the ten largest. Sequenced: memory CD8+ T cells sorted from blood. Subset described: CD45RO+ cells pooled with CCR7-negative TemRA cells. These TCRs come from a woman aged 25 to 39 in good health.

The rearrangement uses TRBV28 and TRBJ2-7; 9 bases match TRBD2. V was pared by 6 bases and J by 2 bases, with 5 bases of the junction left unmatched. This CDR3 region has 14 residues. Per germline, CDR1 MDHEN and CDR2 SYDVKM. CDR3 protein: CASRRREGPYEQYF. The CDR3 nucleotides are TGTGCCAGCAGGCGGCGGGAGGGCCCCTACGAGCAGTACTTC.

The chain's CDR3 is CAWSTDNYEQYF. DNA of the CDR3: TGTGCCTGGAGTACCGACAATTACGAGCAGTACTTC. The rearrangement uses TRBV30 and TRBJ2-7; no definite D call. Germline V CDR1 and CDR2: GTSNPN, SVGIG (reference sequence). The CDR3 is 12 amino acids. V was clipped by 2 bases and J by 4 bases, with 9 bases between them.

The V and J genes are TRBV5-6 and TRBJ2-7, with a weak D call TRBD2 (5 bases). The CDR3 is 15 residues long. Germline values: CDR1 SGHDT, CDR2 YYEEEE. With 1 base removed from V and 2 bases from J, the gap between germline ends came to 13 bases. The CDR3 DNA reads as TGTGCCAGCAGCTTGAGGTGGGGAGCCCCCTACGAGCAGTACTTC. As protein: CASSLRWGAPYEQYF.

V usage is TRBV27 and J usage is TRBJ2-7, with D perhaps TRBD2 (5 bases). CDR3 size: 14 residues. The ends were cut back, 6 bases at V and 4 bases at J, with 16 bases in the middle. CDR1 and CDR2 from the germline V gene are MNHEY and SMNVEV (reference sequence). The CDR3 here is CASSPARAGYEQYF. The CDR3 DNA sequence: TGTGCCAGCAGCCCAGCGAGGGCTGGGTACGAGCAGTACTTC.

This chain uses TRBV15 with TRBJ2-2, with 9 nucleotides matching TRBD2. This CDR3 comprises 17 residues. Germline V CDR1 and CDR2: LNHNV, YYDKDF (reference sequence). V was pared by 3 bases and J by 1 base, with 6 bases of the junction left unmatched. The CDR3 spells CATSRTPAGGNTGELFF. CDR3 DNA sequence: TGTGCCACCAGCAGGACCCCAGCGGGGGGGAACACCGGGGAGCTGTTTTTT.

In this sample, this clone turned up a few times. The chain is built from TRBV28 and TRBJ2-1; D is possibly TRBD1 (5 bases). Germline values: CDR1 MDHEN, CDR2 SYDVKM. Deletions cut 6 bases from V and 14 bases from J, with 17 bases between. This CDR3 is built from 12 residues. The CDR3 reads CASSVGHRPEFF. The CDR3 DNA follows: TGTGCCAGCAGCGTGGGGCACAGACCAGAGTTCTTC.

This clone was detected a few times. Other DNA sequences within the sample encode an identical CDR3. The chain recombines TRBV18 with TRBJ1-1; TRBD1 matches at 9 bases. CDR1 and CDR2 from the germline V gene are KGHSH and LQKENI. J gave up 2 bases and V 4 bases, and 2 bases lay outside the gene matches. The CDR3 runs 14 residues. CDR3 DNA sequence: TGTGCCAGCTCACAACAGGGGGCAAACACTGAAGCTTTCTTT. Its translation is CASSQQGANTEAFF.

The chain recombines TRBV7-8 with TRBJ1-4; D may be TRBD1 (6 bases). Trimming pared 2 bases from V and 8 bases from J, leaving 12 bases between. The germline gives CDR1 SGHVS, CDR2 FQNEAQ. The CDR3 extends over 14 amino acids. CDR3 amino acids: CASSLWGRGEKLFF. CDR3 bases: TGTGCCAGCAGCTTATGGGGGCGCGGGGAAAAACTGTTTTTT. Filled out from reference TRBV7-8 and TRBJ1-4, the complete variable domain reads GAGVSQSPRYKVAKRGQDVALRCDPISGHVSLFWYQQALGQGPEFLTYFQNEAQLDKSGLPSDRFFAERPEGSVSTLKIQRTQQEDSAVYLCASSLWGRGEKLFFGSGTQLSVL.

This clone was seen only a few times. The rearrangement links TRBV15 to TRBJ2-5; 9 bases match TRBD1. The closer fit of TRBJ2-7 to the DNA end suggests the J call may be wrong. The germline V gene encodes CDR1 LNHNV and CDR2 YYDKDF (reference sequence). This CDR3 spans 15 amino acids. The CDR3 nucleotides are TGTGCCACCAGCAGAGAACAGGGGGCAAACTACGAGCAGTACTTC. It codes for CATSREQGANYEQYF.

The V gene is TRBV29-1, the J gene TRBJ2-1; D gene uncertain. The CDR3 spans 13 residues. Germline V gene sequence: CDR1 SQVTM, CDR2 ANQGSEA. V shed 6 bases and J shed 3 bases, with 12 bases lying between them. DNA for the CDR3: TGCAGCGTGACATTTTATCTCTACAATGAGCAGTTCTTC. Translating gives CSVTFYLYNEQFF.

This clone showed up just a few times. The V and J genes are TRBV25-1 and TRBJ1-5; 7 bases agree with TRBD1. The germline CDR1 and CDR2 sequences are MGHDK and SYGVNS. After removal of 6 bases from V and 2 bases from J, the junction contained 10 bases not matched to a gene. CDR3 length: 16 amino acids. CDR3: CASSPGTENGNQPQHF. CDR3 in DNA: TGTGCCAGCAGCCCCGGGACAGAGAATGGCAATCAGCCCCAGCATTTT.

The chain joins TRBV9 to TRBJ2-1; 7 bases line up with TRBD2. The V gene end was trimmed by 1 base and the J gene end by 9 bases; junction bases not matched to a gene: 10. The CDR3 contains 15 residues. CDR1 is SGDLS, CDR2 YYNGEE, per germline. The CDR3 is CASSVWEGLGGEQFF. The CDR3 DNA follows: TGTGCCAGCAGCGTATGGGAGGGCCTTGGTGGTGAGCAGTTCTTC.

V gene TRBV5-1 combines with J gene TRBJ1-5, with a tentative D call TRBD1 (5 bases). The germline CDR1 and CDR2 sequences are SGHRS and YFSETQ. The CDR3 consists of 13 residues. Trimming removed 5 bases from V and 4 bases from J, with 10 bases in between. DNA for the CDR3: TGCGCCAGCAGTTGGGACGGGAATCAGCCCCAGCATTTT. Its protein is CASSWDGNQPQHF.

This clone came up a few times. The V and J genes are TRBV27 and TRBJ2-7; 13 nucleotides match TRBD2. Germline values: CDR1 MNHEY, CDR2 SMNVEV (reference sequence). The CDR3 length is 15 residues. Trimming removed 3 bases from V and 5 bases from J; junction bases left unmatched: 4. Here the CDR3 reads CASSFGTSGKDEQYF. The CDR3 DNA follows: TGTGCCAGCAGTTTCGGGACTAGCGGGAAGGACGAGCAGTACTTC.

This clone has a count of ten or more. The sample has other DNA sequences that encode this CDR3 too. The rearrangement uses TRBV27 and TRBJ2-7; TRBD1 matches at 7 bases. V shed 5 bases, J shed 1 base, and the junction held 5 bases outside the gene matches. Germline V gives CDR1 MNHEY, CDR2 SMNVEV (reference sequence). The CDR3 spans 14 residues. CDR3 protein: CASSPTGSSYEQYF. The CDR3 DNA is TGTGCCAGCAGTCCGACAGGGTCGTCCTACGAGCAGTACTTC.

The chain has TRBV27 and TRBJ2-2; either TRBD1 or TRBD2 may supply D (6 bases each). Trimming took off 5 bases at V and 0 bases at J, with 16 bases between the two ends. Per the germline V gene, CDR1 is MNHEY and CDR2 is SMNVEV (reference sequence). The CDR3 covers 17 residues. CDR3 DNA: TGTGCCAGCAGTACTCCTGGCGGGACATCGAACACCGGGGAGCTGTTTTTT. Residues: CASSTPGGTSNTGELFF.

The V gene is TRBV18, the J gene TRBJ2-4; D call uncertain. Germline V lookup: CDR1 KGHSH, CDR2 LQKENI. Trimming left V 1 base short and J 4 bases short, with 2 bases between. This CDR3 spans 12 amino acids. DNA for the CDR3: TGTGCCAGCTCACCACAGAAAAACATTCAGTACTTC. This codes for CASSPQKNIQYF.

The chain joins TRBV7-9 to TRBJ2-1, with 7 positions matching TRBD1. This CDR3 is built from 16 residues. Germline V gene data show CDR1 as SEHNR and CDR2 as FQNEAQ (reference sequence). J gave up 3 bases and V 7 bases, and 12 bases lay outside the gene matches. The CDR3 sequence: CASTPRGQRFYNEQFF. The CDR3 bases are TGTGCCAGCACCCCCAGGGGACAGCGATTCTACAATGAGCAGTTCTTC.

This clone was picked up one time. The rearrangement uses TRBV7-9 and TRBJ1-2; D may be TRBD1 (6 bases). Trimming removed 5 bases from V and 5 bases from J, with 15 bases in between. Germline assignment: CDR1 SEHNR and CDR2 FQNEAQ (reference sequence). CDR3 length: 14 residues. This chain's CDR3 is CASSQQTDSYGYTF. The CDR3 DNA reads as TGTGCCAGCAGCCAACAAACGGACAGTTATGGCTACACCTTC.

As regards this clone: Different DNA sequences within this sample yield the same CDR3. This CDR3 is CASSADSSGANVLTF. For the CDR3, the DNA is TGTGCCAGCAGTGCGGACAGCTCTGGGGCCAACGTCCTGACTTTC. The V and J genes are TRBV6-1 and TRBJ2-6; tentative D call: TRBD1 (6 bases). The germline V gene encodes CDR1 MNHNS and CDR2 SASEGT. CDR3 length: 15 amino acids. Trimming removed 4 bases from V and 0 bases from J, with 7 bases in between.